The rows below give T cell receptor beta chains drawn from one sample of a study of CD8+ T cells in alopecia areata. Some clones are missing from TCRdb's copy, which holds only in-frame ones; the method was immunoSEQ multiplex PCR. Here the sample spans 7,000 to 8,000 clones, around 64% being singletons. Sequenced: CD4+ Tregs sorted from blood. These receptor sequences come from a human donor with alopecia areata. Both conserved end residues are part of each CDR3. D genes are given only for firm matches. Only some rows state a clone size, as once, few, many or a class for expanded clones.

abundance: once
v_gene: TRBV28
d_gene: TRBD1
j_gene: TRBJ1-1
CDR3nt: TGTGCCAGCACCCAAGGACAGGGGGCGAGGACTGAAGCTTTCTTT
CDR3aa: CASTQGQGARTEAFF

abundance: once
v_gene: TRBV7-9
d_gene: TRBD2
j_gene: TRBJ2-7
CDR3nt: TGTGCCAGCAGCCCCGGGACTAGCGGGGGCCTCAGCTCCTACGAGCAGTACTTC
CDR3aa: CASSPGTSGGLSSYEQYF

abundance: .
v_gene: TRBV2
d_gene: .
j_gene: TRBJ1-5
CDR3nt: TGTGCCAGCAGTGAACCCCGGGGAGGGGGAAATCAGCCCCAGCATTTT
CDR3aa: CASSEPRGGGNQPQHF

abundance: .
v_gene: TRBV6-1
d_gene: .
j_gene: TRBJ2-7
CDR3nt: TGTGCCAGCAGTGAAAGAAGAGCCTACGAGCAGTACTTC
CDR3aa: CASSERRAYEQYF

abundance: .
v_gene: TRBV7-2
d_gene: .
j_gene: TRBJ1-2
CDR3nt: TGTGCCAGCAGCTTTGTCTTCGGAGGGGCGCAGGGCTACACCTTC
CDR3aa: CASSFVFGGAQGYTF

abundance: .
v_gene: TRBV7-8
d_gene: TRBD1
j_gene: TRBJ1-5
CDR3nt: TGTGCCAGCAGCGTAACAGGGGCGCAGGATCAGCCCCAGCATTTT
CDR3aa: CASSVTGAQDQPQHF

abundance: .
v_gene: TRBV28
d_gene: .
j_gene: TRBJ2-3
CDR3nt: TGTGCCAGCGTAAGTTACGGGAAATGGAGCACAGATACGCAGTATTTT
CDR3aa: CASVSYGKWSTDTQYF

abundance: .
v_gene: TRBV5-1
d_gene: .
j_gene: TRBJ2-1
CDR3nt: TGCGCCAGCAGCCCGGGGGACATTGGCGATGAGCAGTTCTTC
CDR3aa: CASSPGDIGDEQFF

abundance: .
v_gene: TRBV7-9
d_gene: TRBD2
j_gene: TRBJ2-1
CDR3nt: TGTGCCAGCAGCTTAGGCAGACTAGCGGGGGCAAGCTCCTACAATGAGCAGTTCTTC
CDR3aa: CASSLGRLAGASSYNEQFF

abundance: .
v_gene: TRBV18
d_gene: .
j_gene: TRBJ2-3
CDR3nt: TGTGCCAGCTCACCACGGGCTATCACCACAGATACGCAGTATTTT
CDR3aa: CASSPRAITTDTQYF

abundance: .
v_gene: TRBV28
d_gene: TRBD2
j_gene: TRBJ2-7
CDR3nt: TGTGCCAGCAGTCCAATCCTACTAGCGGGGGGAACCTACGAGCAGTACTTC
CDR3aa: CASSPILLAGGTYEQYF

abundance: .
v_gene: TRBV6-6
d_gene: .
j_gene: TRBJ1-1
CDR3nt: TGTGCCAGCAGTTACCACGGGGGTACCGGTAAAGCTTTCTTT
CDR3aa: CASSYHGGTGKAFF

abundance: few
v_gene: TRBV29-1
d_gene: TRBD2
j_gene: TRBJ2-7
CDR3nt: TGCAGCGCAACGGGACTAGCGGGACCCTACGAGCAGTACTTC
CDR3aa: CSATGLAGPYEQYF

abundance: once
v_gene: TRBV18
d_gene: TRBD2
j_gene: TRBJ2-3
CDR3nt: TGTGCCAGCTCCCCCGGGGCTAGCGGGATAACAGATACGCAGTATTTT
CDR3aa: CASSPGASGITDTQYF

abundance: once
v_gene: TRBV18
d_gene: TRBD1
j_gene: TRBJ2-3
CDR3nt: TGTGCCAGCTCACTAACAGGGGGCTGGGATACGCAGTATTTT
CDR3aa: CASSLTGGWDTQYF

abundance: .
v_gene: TRBV5-4
d_gene: TRBD1
j_gene: TRBJ2-5
CDR3nt: TGTGCCAGCAGCCCCGGGACAGGGATGAGGGAGACCCAGTACTTC
CDR3aa: CASSPGTGMRETQYF

abundance: .
v_gene: TRBV7-2
d_gene: .
j_gene: TRBJ2-7
CDR3nt: TGTGCCAGCAGCTTAGTCTCTGGCGGGACCCCCTACGAGCAGTACTTC
CDR3aa: CASSLVSGGTPYEQYF

abundance: .
v_gene: TRBV11-2
d_gene: TRBD2
j_gene: TRBJ2-1
CDR3nt: TGTGCCAGCAGCCCGCCTGGACTAGCGGGTTACAATGAGCAGTTCTTC
CDR3aa: CASSPPGLAGYNEQFF

abundance: few
v_gene: TRBV29-1
d_gene: TRBD2
j_gene: TRBJ2-3
CDR3nt: TGCAGCGTTCCACTAGCGGGAGTTGGAGATACGCAGTATTTT
CDR3aa: CSVPLAGVGDTQYF

abundance: .
v_gene: TRBV11-2
d_gene: TRBD2
j_gene: TRBJ2-1
CDR3nt: TGTGCCAGCAGCCCACTTGGGGGGGGTTACAATGAGCAGTTCTTC
CDR3aa: CASSPLGGGYNEQFF

abundance: few
v_gene: TRBV4-2
d_gene: .
j_gene: TRBJ2-6
CDR3nt: TGTGCCAGCAGCCCCTATGCCAGCGTTCACTCTGGGGCCAACGTCCTGACTTTC
CDR3aa: CASSPYASVHSGANVLTF

abundance: .
v_gene: TRBV2
d_gene: .
j_gene: TRBJ2-7
CDR3nt: TGTGCCAGCAGTGAACTGGGCAGGGGCGAACCCTACGAGCAGTACTTC
CDR3aa: CASSELGRGEPYEQYF

abundance: .
v_gene: TRBV27
d_gene: TRBD1
j_gene: TRBJ1-2
CDR3nt: TGTGCCAGCAGTTCCCTCCCGACAGGGTACGGCTACACCTTC
CDR3aa: CASSSLPTGYGYTF

abundance: .
v_gene: TRBV28
d_gene: TRBD2
j_gene: TRBJ2-1
CDR3nt: TGTGCCAGCGGACTAGCGGGAGTAGGCGAGCAGTTCTTC
CDR3aa: CASGLAGVGEQFF

abundance: few
v_gene: TRBV5-1
d_gene: TRBD2
j_gene: TRBJ2-7
CDR3nt: TGCGCCAGCACCCTACTAGCGGGAGGGTCTGGGGAGCAGTACTTC
CDR3aa: CASTLLAGGSGEQYF

abundance: few
v_gene: TRBV5-1
d_gene: .
j_gene: TRBJ2-7
CDR3nt: TGCGCCAGCAGCCCGGGGTCCTACGAGCAGTACTTC
CDR3aa: CASSPGSYEQYF

abundance: .
v_gene: TRBV5-4
d_gene: TRBD1
j_gene: TRBJ1-1
CDR3nt: TGTGCCAGCAAGGGGGCTTCGAACACTGAAGCTTTCTTT
CDR3aa: CASKGASNTEAFF

abundance: .
v_gene: TRBV25-1
d_gene: .
j_gene: TRBJ1-1
CDR3nt: TGTGCCAGCAGTGAATGGGGCAGGGGAACGAACACTGAAGCTTTCTTT
CDR3aa: CASSEWGRGTNTEAFF

abundance: .
v_gene: TRBV27
d_gene: TRBD2
j_gene: TRBJ2-3
CDR3nt: TGTGCCAGCAGTTTACTAGCGGGGGGAAGCACAGATACGCAGTATTTT
CDR3aa: CASSLLAGGSTDTQYF

abundance: .
v_gene: TRBV7-9
d_gene: .
j_gene: TRBJ1-6
CDR3nt: TGTGCCAGCAGCTTAGCAGGCGCGACAACACCCCTCCACTTT
CDR3aa: CASSLAGATTPLHF

abundance: .
v_gene: TRBV20-1
d_gene: .
j_gene: TRBJ2-3
CDR3nt: TGCAGTGCTCGACGGCCAGATACGCAGTATTTT
CDR3aa: CSARRPDTQYF

abundance: .
v_gene: TRBV2
d_gene: TRBD1
j_gene: TRBJ2-7
CDR3nt: TGTGCCAGCAGTGGACAGGGGGCGGTATTTTTCCACGAGCAGTACTTC
CDR3aa: CASSGQGAVFFHEQYF

abundance: few
v_gene: TRBV18
d_gene: .
j_gene: TRBJ2-7
CDR3nt: TGTGCCAGCTCACCACCGAGGACCTACGAGCAGTACTTC
CDR3aa: CASSPPRTYEQYF

abundance: .
v_gene: TRBV6-6
d_gene: .
j_gene: TRBJ1-2
CDR3nt: TGTGCCAGCAGTTTGGGGAACTATGGCTACACCTTC
CDR3aa: CASSLGNYGYTF

abundance: .
v_gene: TRBV6-6
d_gene: .
j_gene: TRBJ2-2
CDR3nt: TGTGCCAGCAGTAGTGGTACCGGGGAGCTGTTTTTT
CDR3aa: CASSSGTGELFF

abundance: .
v_gene: TRBV5-5
d_gene: .
j_gene: TRBJ2-7
CDR3nt: TGTGCCAGCAGCTTGGTAGCGGATCTTAACGAGCAGTACTTC
CDR3aa: CASSLVADLNEQYF

abundance: .
v_gene: TRBV29-1
d_gene: TRBD1
j_gene: TRBJ2-7
CDR3nt: TGCAGCGTTGAGACAGGGGGCGACGAGCAGTACTTC
CDR3aa: CSVETGGDEQYF

abundance: .
v_gene: TRBV6-9
d_gene: .
j_gene: TRBJ2-7
CDR3nt: TGTGCCAGCAGTTATTTATCGGGGTCTACCTACGAGCAGTACTTC
CDR3aa: CASSYLSGSTYEQYF